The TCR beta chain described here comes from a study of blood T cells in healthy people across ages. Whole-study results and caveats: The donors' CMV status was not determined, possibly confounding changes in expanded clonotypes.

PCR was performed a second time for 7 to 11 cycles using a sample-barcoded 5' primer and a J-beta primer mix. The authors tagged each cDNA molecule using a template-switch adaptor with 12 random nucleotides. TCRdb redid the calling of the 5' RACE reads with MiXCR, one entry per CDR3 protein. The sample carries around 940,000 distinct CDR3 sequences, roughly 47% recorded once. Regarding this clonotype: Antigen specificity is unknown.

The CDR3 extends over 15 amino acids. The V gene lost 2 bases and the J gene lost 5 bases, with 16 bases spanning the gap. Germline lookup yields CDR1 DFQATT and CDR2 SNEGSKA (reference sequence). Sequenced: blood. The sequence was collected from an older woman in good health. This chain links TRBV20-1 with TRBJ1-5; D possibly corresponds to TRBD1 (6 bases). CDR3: CSARPAQGSYQPQHF. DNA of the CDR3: TGCAGTGCTAGACCCGCCCAGGGGAGTTATCAGCCCCAGCATTTT.